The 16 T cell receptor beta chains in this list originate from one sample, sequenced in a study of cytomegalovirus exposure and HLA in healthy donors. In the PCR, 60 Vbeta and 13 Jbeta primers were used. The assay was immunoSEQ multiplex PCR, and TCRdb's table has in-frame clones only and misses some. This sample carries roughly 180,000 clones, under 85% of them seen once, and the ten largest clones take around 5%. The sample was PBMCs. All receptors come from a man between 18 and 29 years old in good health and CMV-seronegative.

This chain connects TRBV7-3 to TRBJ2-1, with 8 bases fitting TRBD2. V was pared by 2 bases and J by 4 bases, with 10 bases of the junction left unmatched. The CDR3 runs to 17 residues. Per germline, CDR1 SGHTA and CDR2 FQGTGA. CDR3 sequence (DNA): TGTGCCAGCAGCTTAGGTTGGGCGGGAGGACGGTACAATGAGCAGTTCTTC. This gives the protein CASSLGWAGGRYNEQFF.

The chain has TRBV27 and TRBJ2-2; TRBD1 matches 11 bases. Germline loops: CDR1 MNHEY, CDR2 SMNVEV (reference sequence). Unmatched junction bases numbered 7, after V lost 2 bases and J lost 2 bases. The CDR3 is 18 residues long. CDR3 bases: TGTGCCAGCAGTTTAGGGACAGGGGGACTTATAAACACCGGGGAGCTGTTTTTT. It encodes CASSLGTGGLINTGELFF.

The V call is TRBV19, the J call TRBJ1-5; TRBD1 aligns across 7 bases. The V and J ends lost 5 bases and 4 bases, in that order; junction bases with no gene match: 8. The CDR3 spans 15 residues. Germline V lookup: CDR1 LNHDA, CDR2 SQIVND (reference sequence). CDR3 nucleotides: TGTGCCAGTAGTGCAACAGGGGTGGGGAATCAGCCCCAGCATTTT. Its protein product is CASSATGVGNQPQHF.

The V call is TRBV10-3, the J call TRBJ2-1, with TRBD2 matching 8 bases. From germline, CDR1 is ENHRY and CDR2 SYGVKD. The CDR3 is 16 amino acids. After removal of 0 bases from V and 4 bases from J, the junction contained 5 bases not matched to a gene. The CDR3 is CAISESDSGAYNEQFF. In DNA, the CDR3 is TGTGCCATCAGTGAGTCGGATAGCGGGGCATACAATGAGCAGTTCTTC.

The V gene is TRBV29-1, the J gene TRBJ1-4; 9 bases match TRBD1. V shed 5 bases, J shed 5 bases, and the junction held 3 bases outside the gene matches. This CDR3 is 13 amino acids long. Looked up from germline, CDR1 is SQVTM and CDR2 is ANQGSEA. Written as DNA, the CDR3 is TGCAGCGTTTCGACAGGGGGGAATGAAAAACTGTTTTTT. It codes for CSVSTGGNEKLFF.

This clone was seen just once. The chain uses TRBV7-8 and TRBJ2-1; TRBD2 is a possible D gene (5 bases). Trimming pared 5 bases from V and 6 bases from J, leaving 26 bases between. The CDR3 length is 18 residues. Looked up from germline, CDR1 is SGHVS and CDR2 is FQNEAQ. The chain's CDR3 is CASSLRAATGNWVNEQFF. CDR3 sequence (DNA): TGTGCCAGCAGCCTCCGGGCTGCGACGGGGAACTGGGTCAATGAGCAGTTCTTC.

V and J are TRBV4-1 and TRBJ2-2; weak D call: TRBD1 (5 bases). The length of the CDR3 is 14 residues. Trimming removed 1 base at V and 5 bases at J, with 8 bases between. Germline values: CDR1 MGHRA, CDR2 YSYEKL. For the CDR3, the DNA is TGCGCCAGCAGCCAAGCGAAGGGGACCGGGGAGCTGTTTTTT. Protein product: CASSQAKGTGELFF.

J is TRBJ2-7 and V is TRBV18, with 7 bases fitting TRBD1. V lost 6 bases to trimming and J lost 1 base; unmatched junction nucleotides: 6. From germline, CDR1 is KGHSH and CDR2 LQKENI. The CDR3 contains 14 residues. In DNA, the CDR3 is TGTGCCAGCTCTCCCGGGACAGCGTCCTACGAGCAGTACTTC. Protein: CASSPGTASYEQYF.

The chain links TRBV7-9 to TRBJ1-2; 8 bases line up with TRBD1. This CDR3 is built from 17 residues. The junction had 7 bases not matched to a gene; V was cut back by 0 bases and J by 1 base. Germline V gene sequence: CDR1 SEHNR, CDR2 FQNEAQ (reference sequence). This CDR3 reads CASSLAGTGPFNYGYTF. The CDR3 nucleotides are TGTGCCAGCAGCTTAGCCGGGACAGGCCCCTTTAACTATGGCTACACCTTC.

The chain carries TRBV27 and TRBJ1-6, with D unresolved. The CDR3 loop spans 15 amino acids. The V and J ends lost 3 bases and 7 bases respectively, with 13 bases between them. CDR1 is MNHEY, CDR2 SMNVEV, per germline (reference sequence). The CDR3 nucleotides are TGTGCCAGCAGTTTTGAGGCAGTCGGAAATTCACCCCTCCACTTT. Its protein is CASSFEAVGNSPLHF.

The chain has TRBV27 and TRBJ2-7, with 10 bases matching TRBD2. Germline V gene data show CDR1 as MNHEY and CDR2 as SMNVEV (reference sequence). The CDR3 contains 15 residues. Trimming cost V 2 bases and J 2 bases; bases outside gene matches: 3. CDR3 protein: CASSLEAGGPYEQYF. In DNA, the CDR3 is TGTGCCAGCAGTTTAGAAGCGGGAGGGCCCTACGAGCAGTACTTC.

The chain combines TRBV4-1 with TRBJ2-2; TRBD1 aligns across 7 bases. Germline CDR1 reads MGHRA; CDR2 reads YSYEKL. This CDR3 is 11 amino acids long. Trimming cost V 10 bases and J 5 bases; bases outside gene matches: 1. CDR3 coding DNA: TGCGCCACAGGGGGAACCGGGGAGCTGTTTTTT. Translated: CATGGTGELFF.

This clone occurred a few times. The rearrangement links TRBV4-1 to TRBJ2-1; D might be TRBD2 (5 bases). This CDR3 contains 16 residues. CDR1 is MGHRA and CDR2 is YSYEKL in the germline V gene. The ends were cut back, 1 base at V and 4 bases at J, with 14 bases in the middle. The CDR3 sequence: CASSQGFLARYNEQFF. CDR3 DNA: TGCGCCAGCAGCCAAGGGTTCTTAGCGAGATACAATGAGCAGTTCTTC.

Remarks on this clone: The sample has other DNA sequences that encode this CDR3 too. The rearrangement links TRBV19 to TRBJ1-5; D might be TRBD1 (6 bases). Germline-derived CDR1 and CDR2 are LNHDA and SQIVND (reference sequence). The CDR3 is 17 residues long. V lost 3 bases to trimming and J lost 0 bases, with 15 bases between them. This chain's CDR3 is CASSIESGGFSNQPQHF. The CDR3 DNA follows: TGTGCCAGTAGTATCGAGTCTGGGGGCTTTAGCAATCAGCCCCAGCATTTT.

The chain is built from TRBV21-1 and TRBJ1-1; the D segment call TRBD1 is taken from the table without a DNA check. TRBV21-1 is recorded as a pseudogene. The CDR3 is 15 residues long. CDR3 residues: CASSFRDRGPPEAFF. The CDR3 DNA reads TGTGCCAGCAGCTTCCGGGACAGGGGGCCCCCCGAAGCTTTCTTT.

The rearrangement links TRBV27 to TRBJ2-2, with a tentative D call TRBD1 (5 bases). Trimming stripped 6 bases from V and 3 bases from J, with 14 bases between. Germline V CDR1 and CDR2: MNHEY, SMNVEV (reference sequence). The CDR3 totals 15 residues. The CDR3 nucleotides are TGTGCCAGCAGCCTAGACAGCCCATACACCGGGGAGCTGTTTTTT. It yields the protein CASSLDSPYTGELFF.